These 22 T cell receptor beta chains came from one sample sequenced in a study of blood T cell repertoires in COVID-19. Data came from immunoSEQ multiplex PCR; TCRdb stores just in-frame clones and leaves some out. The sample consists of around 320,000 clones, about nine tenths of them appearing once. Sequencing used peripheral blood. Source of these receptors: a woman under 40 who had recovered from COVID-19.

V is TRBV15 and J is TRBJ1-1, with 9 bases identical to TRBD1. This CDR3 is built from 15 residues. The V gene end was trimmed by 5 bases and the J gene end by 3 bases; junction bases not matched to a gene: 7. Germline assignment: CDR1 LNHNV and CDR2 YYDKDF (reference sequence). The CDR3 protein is CATSARTGGYTEAFF. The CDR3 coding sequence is TGTGCCACCAGCGCCCGCACAGGGGGCTACACTGAAGCTTTCTTT.

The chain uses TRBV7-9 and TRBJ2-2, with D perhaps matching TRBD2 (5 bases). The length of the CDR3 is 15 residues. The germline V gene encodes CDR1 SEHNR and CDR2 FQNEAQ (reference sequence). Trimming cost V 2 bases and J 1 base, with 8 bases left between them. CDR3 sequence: CASSLMAGNTGELFF. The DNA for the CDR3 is TGTGCCAGCAGCTTAATGGCGGGGAACACCGGGGAGCTGTTTTTT.

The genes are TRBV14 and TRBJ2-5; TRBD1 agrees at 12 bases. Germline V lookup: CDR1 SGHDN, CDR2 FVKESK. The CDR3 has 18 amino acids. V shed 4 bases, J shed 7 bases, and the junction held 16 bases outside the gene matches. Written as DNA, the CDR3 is TGTGCCAGCAGCCCACTAAGGGACAGGGGGCCTCAAGTCGGGACCCAGTACTTC. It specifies CASSPLRDRGPQVGTQYF.

The CDR3 nucleotides are TGTGCCAGCAGCCAAGCCTTTTCTAGCGGCACAGATACGCAGTATTTT. It is translated as CASSQAFSSGTDTQYF. The rearrangement joins TRBV4-2 to TRBJ2-3; the D gene is possibly TRBD2 (6 bases). The CDR3 has 16 amino acids. The germline V gene has CDR1 LGHNA and CDR2 YNFKEQ. V was trimmed by 1 base and J by 1 base, leaving 12 bases between them.

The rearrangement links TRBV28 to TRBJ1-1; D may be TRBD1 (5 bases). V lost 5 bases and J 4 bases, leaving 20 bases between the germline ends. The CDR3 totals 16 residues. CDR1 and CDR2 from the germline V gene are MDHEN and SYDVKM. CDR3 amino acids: CASSPQVGGFSTEAFF. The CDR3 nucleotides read TGTGCCAGCAGTCCCCAGGTGGGGGGGTTTAGCACTGAAGCTTTCTTT.

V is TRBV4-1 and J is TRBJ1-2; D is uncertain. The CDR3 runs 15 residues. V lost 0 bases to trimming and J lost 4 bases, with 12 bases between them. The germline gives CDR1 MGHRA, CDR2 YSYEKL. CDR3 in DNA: TGCGCCAGCAGCCAAGATCAGGTGTCCGCCTATGGCTACACCTTC. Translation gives CASSQDQVSAYGYTF.

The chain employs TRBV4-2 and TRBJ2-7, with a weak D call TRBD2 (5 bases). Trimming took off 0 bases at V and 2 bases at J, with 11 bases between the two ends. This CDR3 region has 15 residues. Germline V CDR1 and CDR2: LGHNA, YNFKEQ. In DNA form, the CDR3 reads TGTGCCAGCAGCCAAGACGGGAACAGTCCCTACGAGCAGTACTTC. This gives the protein CASSQDGNSPYEQYF.

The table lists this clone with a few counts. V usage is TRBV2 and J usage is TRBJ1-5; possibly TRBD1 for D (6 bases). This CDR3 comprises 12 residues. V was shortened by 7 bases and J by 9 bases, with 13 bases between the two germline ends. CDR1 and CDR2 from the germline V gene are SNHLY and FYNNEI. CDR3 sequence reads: CASKGETRPQHF. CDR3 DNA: TGTGCCAGCAAGGGGGAAACACGGCCCCAGCATTTT.

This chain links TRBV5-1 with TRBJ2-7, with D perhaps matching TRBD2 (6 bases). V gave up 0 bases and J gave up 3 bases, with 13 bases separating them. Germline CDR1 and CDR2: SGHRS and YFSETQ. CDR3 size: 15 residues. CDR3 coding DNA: TGCGCCAGCAGCTTGGTCCGGGGGTCTTTCTACGAGCAGTACTTC. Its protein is CASSLVRGSFYEQYF.

The CDR3 reads CASSYQGATDTEAFF. The CDR3, as DNA: TGCGCCAGCAGCTATCAGGGGGCGACGGACACTGAAGCTTTCTTT. The chain uses TRBV5-1 and TRBJ1-1, with 8 bases identical to TRBD1. This CDR3 is 15 amino acids long. After removal of 3 bases from V and 3 bases from J, the junction contained 7 bases not matched to a gene. CDR1 SGHRS and CDR2 YFSETQ come from the germline V gene.

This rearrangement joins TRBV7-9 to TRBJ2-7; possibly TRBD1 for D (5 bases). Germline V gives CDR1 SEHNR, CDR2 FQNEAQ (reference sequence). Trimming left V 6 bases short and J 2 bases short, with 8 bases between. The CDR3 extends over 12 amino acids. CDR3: CASRGVAYEQYF. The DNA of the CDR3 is TGTGCCAGCAGAGGGGTGGCCTACGAGCAGTACTTC.

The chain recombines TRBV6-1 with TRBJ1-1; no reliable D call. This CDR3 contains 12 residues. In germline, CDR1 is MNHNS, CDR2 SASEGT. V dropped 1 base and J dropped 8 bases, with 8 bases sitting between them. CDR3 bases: TGTGCCAGCAGTGAAGTTGGTGGCGAAGCTTTCTTT. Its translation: CASSEVGGEAFF.

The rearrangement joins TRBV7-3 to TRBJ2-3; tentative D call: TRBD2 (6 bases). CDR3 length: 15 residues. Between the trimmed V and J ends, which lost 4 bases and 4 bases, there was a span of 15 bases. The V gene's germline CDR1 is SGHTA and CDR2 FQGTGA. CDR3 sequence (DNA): TGTGCCAGCAGCTCCCACCCGGGACTCTCAGATACGCAGTATTTT. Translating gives CASSSHPGLSDTQYF.

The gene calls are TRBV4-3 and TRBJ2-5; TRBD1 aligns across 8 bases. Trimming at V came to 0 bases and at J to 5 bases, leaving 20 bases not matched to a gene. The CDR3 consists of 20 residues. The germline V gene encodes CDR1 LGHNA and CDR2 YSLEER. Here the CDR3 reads CASSQERRSAGQGGFETQYF. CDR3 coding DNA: TGCGCCAGCAGCCAAGAAAGGAGATCGGCCGGACAGGGTGGGTTCGAGACCCAGTACTTC.

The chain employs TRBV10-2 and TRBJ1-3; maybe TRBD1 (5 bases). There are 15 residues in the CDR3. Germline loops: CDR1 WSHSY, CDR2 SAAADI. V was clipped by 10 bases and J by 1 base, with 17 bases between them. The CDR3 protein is CATVKPQGSGNTIYF. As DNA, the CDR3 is TGCGCCACCGTAAAACCCCAGGGATCTGGAAACACCATATATTTT.

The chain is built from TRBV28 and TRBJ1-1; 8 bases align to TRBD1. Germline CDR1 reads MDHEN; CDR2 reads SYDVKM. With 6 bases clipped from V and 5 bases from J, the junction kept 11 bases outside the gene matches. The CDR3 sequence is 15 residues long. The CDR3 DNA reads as TGTGCCAGCAGAGACGTAACAGGGGGTCGGACTGAAGCTTTCTTT. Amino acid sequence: CASRDVTGGRTEAFF.

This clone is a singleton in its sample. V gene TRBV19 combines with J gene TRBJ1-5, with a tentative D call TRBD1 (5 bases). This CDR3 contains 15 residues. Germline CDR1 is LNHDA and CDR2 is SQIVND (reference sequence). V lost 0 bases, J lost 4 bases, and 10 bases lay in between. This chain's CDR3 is CASSIDGGVNQPQHF. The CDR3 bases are TGTGCCAGTAGTATAGATGGGGGGGTTAATCAGCCCCAGCATTTT.

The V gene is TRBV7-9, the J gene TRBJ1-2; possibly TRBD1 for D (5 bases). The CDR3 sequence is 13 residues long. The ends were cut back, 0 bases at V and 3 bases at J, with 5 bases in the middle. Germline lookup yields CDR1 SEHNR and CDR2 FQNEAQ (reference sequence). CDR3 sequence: CASSLARDYGYTF. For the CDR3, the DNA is TGTGCCAGCAGCTTAGCCAGGGACTATGGCTACACCTTC.

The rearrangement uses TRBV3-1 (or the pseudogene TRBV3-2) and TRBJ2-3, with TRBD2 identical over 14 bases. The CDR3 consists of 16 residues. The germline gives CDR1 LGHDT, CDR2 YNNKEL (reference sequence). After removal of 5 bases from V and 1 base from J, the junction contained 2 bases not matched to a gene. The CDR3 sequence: CASSGLAGGGTDTQYF. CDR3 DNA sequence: TGTGCCAGCAGCGGACTAGCGGGGGGTGGCACAGATACGCAGTATTTT.

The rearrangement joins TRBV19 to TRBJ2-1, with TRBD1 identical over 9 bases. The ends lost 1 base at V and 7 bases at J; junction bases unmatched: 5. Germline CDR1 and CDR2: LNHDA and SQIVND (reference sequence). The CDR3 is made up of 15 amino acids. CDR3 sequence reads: CASSIVRTGANEQFF. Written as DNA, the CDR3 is TGTGCCAGTAGTATAGTTAGGACAGGGGCTAATGAGCAGTTCTTC.

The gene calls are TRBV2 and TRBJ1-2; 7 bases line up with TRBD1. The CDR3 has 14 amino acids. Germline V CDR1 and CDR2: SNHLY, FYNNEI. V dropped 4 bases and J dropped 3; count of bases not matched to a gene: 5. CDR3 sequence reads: CASSGLGTDYGYTF. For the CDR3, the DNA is TGTGCCAGCAGTGGATTGGGGACAGACTATGGCTACACCTTC.

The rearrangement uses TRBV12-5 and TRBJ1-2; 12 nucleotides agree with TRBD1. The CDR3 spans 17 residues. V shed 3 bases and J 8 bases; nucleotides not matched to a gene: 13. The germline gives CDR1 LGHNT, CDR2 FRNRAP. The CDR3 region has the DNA TGTGCTAGTGGTTTAGATTCCGGGACAGGGGGCAGGTGGGGCTACACCTTC. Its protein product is CASGLDSGTGGRWGYTF.